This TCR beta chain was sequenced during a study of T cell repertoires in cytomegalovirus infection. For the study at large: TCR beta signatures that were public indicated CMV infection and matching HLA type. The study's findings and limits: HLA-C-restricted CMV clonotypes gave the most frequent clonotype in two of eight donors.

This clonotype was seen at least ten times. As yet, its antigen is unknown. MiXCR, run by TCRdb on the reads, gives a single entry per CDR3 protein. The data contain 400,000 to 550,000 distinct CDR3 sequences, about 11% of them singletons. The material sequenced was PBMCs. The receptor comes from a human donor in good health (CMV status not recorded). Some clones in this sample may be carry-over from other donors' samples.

The CDR3 reads CASSRQGSGVGDTQYF. The CDR3 DNA reads TGTGCCAGTAGTCGCCAAGGTAGCGGGGTTGGAGATACGCAGTATTTT. The rearrangement uses TRBV19 and TRBJ2-3; TRBD2 agrees at 8 bases. This CDR3 has 16 amino acids. CDR1 and CDR2 from the germline V gene are LNHDA and SQIVND (reference sequence). V lost 5 bases to trimming and J lost 5 bases; unmatched junction nucleotides: 12.